This T cell receptor (beta chain) is from a study of spatial heterogeneity in lung cancer. For the study at large: Patients with untreated early-stage non-small cell lung cancer, numbering 72, were the donors. Across the raw uncorrected reads, a unique TCR and UMI combination was observed, on average, more than ten times. Study results and limitations: Compared with follow-up, resection was when ubiquitous expanded tumor TCRs appeared in blood more.

Between the trimmed V and J ends, which lost 4 bases and 0 bases, there was a span of 9 bases. Germline loops: CDR1 MNHEY, CDR2 SVGAGI. This CDR3 is built from 14 residues. This clonotype was seen repeatedly, ten times or more. What it binds is unknown. Indicated time point: blood at routine non-recurrence follow-up after resection. TCRdb fed the 5' RACE reads into MiXCR, producing one record per CDR3 protein. Counted here are 35,000 to 55,000 distinct CDR3 sequences, around 11% occurring once; the ten biggest clones make up roughly 32%. Sequenced here: PBMCs, sampled at follow-up. The chain combines TRBV6-5 with TRBJ1-1, with a possible D match to TRBD1 (5 bases). This sequence originates from a male donor with early-stage non-small cell lung cancer. The CDR3 sequence is CASSSPGMNTEAFF. CDR3 nucleotides: TGTGCCAGCAGTTCCCCAGGGATGAACACTGAAGCTTTCTTT.